This entry features one TCR beta chain sequence. Its cognate antigen is unknown. TCRdb passed the reads through MiXCR, listing each CDR3 protein once. The profile shows approximately 630,000 distinct CDR3 sequences, roughly a quarter of them singletons. The data were obtained in a study of T cell repertoires in cytomegalovirus infection. Study-wide background: Signatures in public TCR beta sequences pointed to both CMV infection and matching HLA type.

Study-level points and caveats: CMV carriers having the relevant HLA were flagged by cumulative public TCR beta family frequency. Dominant in the ex vivo response were TCR beta clonotypes restricted by HLA-C and specific for CMV.

The V gene's germline CDR1 is SGDLS and CDR2 YYNGEE. The length of the CDR3 is 13 residues. Deletions cut 4 bases from V and 7 bases from J, with 15 bases between. The J gene is TRBJ2-7, the V gene TRBV9, with D possibly being TRBD1 or TRBD2 (5 bases each). The receptor's source is a human donor in good health (CMV status not recorded). Some clones in this sample may be carry-over from other donors' samples. The sample taken for sequencing was CD8+ T cells from PBMCs. This CDR3 is CASSPGLSSEQYV. CDR3 coding DNA: TGTGCCAGCAGCCCGGGGCTGTCGAGTGAGCAGTACGTC.